The clone carrying this T cell receptor beta chain was detected many times. The antigen remains unidentified. The germline CDR1 and CDR2 sequences are GTSNPN and SVGIG (reference sequence). V lost 5 bases, J lost 2 bases, and 9 bases lay in between. The CDR3 is 13 residues long. Under 3 months was the duration of disease in ophthalmopathy patients, who also had a Clinical Activity Score of at least 3 and a NOSPECS grade of at least 4. Clinical symptoms, serum thyroxine and TRAb, thyroid ultrasound and orbital computed tomography together formed the diagnostic basis. PBMCs were sourced from less than 13 ml fresh peripheral blood. Amplified TCR beta CDR3 regions derived from RNA transcripts. The study used the HTBI primer set for a first-round RT-PCR of the TCR CDR3. Each CDR3 protein is one row after TCRdb ran MiXCR on the multiplex PCR reads. The sample lists approximately 520,000 distinct CDR3 sequences, roughly a quarter seen once, with around 11% in the top ten.

These data belong to a study of T cells in Graves' hyperthyroidism and ophthalmopathy. General study findings and limits: Clonotypes that were expanded in thyroid above 0.001 mostly appeared in blood too.

Input material: blood. The clonotype comes from a woman aged 30 to 39 with Graves' ophthalmopathy. The rearrangement links TRBV30 to TRBJ2-2; tentative D call: TRBD1 (5 bases). The CDR3 nucleotides are TGTGCCTGGGACAGCTTAAACACCGGGGAGCTGTTTTTT. As protein: CAWDSLNTGELFF.